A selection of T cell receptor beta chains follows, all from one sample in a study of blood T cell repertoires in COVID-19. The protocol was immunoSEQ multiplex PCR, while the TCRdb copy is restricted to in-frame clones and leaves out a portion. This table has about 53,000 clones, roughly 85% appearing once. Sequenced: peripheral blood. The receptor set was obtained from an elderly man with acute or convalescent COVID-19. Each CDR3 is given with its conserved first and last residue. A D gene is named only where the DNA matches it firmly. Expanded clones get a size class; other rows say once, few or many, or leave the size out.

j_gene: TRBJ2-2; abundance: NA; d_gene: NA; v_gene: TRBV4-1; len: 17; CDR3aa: CASSQDRGGARAGELFF; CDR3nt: TGCGCCAGCAGCCAAGATCGTGGAGGGGCCAGGGCCGGGGAGCTGTTTTTT
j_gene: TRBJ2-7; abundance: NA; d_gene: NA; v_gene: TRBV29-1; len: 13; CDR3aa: CSVEQQGRYEQYF; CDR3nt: TGCAGCGTTGAACAGCAGGGAAGATACGAGCAGTACTTC
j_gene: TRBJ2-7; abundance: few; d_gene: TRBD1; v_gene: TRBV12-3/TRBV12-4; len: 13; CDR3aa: CASSWTGEYEQYF; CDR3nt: TGTGCCAGCAGTTGGACAGGGGAATACGAGCAGTACTTC
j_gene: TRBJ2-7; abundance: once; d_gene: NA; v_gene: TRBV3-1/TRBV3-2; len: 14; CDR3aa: CASSHPDSSYEQYF; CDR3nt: TGTGCCAGCAGCCACCCGGACAGCTCCTACGAGCAGTACTTC
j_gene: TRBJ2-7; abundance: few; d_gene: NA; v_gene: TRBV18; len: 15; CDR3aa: CASSPRRGGSYEQYF; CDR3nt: TGTGCCAGCTCACCACGGCGGGGTGGCTCCTACGAGCAGTACTTC
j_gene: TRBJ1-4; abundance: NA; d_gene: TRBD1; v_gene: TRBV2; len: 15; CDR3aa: CASSPQTGGREKLFF; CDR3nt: TGTGCCAGCAGCCCTCAGACAGGGGGTCGTGAAAAACTGTTTTTT
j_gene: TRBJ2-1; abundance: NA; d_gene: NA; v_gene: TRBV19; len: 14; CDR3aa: CASTARGYENEQFF; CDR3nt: TGTGCCAGTACCGCGCGAGGCTATGAGAATGAGCAGTTCTTC
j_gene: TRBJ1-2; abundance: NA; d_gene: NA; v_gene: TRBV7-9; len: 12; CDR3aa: CASSRNSYGYTF; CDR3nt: TGTGCCAGCAGCCGTAACTCCTATGGCTACACCTTC
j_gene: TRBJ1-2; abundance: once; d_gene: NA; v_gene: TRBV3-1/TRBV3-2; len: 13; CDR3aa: CASSQNRADGYTF; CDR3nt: TGTGCCAGCAGCCAGAACAGGGCGGATGGCTACACCTTC
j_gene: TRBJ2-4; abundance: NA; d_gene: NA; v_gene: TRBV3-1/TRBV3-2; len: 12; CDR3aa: CASSRHKNIQYF; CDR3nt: TGTGCCAGCAGCCGACACAAAAACATTCAGTACTTC
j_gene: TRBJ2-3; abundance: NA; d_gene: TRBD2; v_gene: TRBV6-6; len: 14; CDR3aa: CASSSRRSGEAQYF; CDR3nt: TGTGCCAGCAGTTCACGTCGAAGCGGGGAAGCGCAGTATTTT
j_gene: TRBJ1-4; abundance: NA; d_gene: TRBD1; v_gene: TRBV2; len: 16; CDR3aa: CASSEGPGGTNEKLFF; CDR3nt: TGTGCCAGCAGCGAAGGACCAGGGGGGACTAATGAAAAACTGTTTTTT
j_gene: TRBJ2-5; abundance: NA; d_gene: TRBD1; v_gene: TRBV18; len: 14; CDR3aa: CASSRTGYQETQYF; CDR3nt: TGTGCCAGCTCACGGACAGGGTACCAAGAGACCCAGTACTTC
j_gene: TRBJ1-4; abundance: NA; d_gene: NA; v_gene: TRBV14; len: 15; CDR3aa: CASSQDLATNEKLFF; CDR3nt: TGTGCCAGCAGCCAAGACTTAGCAACTAATGAAAAACTGTTTTTT
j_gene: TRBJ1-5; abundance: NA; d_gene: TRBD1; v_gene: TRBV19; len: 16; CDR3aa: CASSSPRTGTVQPQHF; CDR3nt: TGTGCCAGTTCCTCCCCTAGGACAGGGACAGTTCAGCCCCAGCATTTT
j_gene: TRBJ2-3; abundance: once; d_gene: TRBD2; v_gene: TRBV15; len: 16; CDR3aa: CATSWGGGRNTDTQYF; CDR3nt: TGTGCCACCAGCTGGGGGGGAGGCAGAAACACAGATACGCAGTATTTT
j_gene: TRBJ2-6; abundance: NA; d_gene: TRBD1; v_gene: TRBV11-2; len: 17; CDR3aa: CASKQLTGAGGANVLTF; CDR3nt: TGTGCCAGCAAACAATTAACAGGGGCAGGTGGGGCCAACGTCCTGACTTTC
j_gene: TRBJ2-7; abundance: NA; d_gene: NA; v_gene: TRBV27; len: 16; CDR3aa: CASSLGGETPRYEQYF; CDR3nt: TGTGCCAGCTCCCTTGGGGGCGAGACCCCCCGCTACGAGCAGTACTTC
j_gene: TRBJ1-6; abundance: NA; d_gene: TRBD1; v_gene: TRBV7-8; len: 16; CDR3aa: CASSTDRATYNSPLHF; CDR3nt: TGTGCCAGCAGCACAGACAGGGCAACCTATAATTCACCCCTCCACTTT
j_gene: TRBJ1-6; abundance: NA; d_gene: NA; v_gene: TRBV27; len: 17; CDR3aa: CASSSQITGRGFSPLHF; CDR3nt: TGTGCCAGCAGCTCCCAAATTACAGGGCGCGGTTTTTCACCCCTCCACTTT
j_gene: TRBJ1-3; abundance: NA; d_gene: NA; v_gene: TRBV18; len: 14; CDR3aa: CASSQQSSGNTIYF; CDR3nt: TGTGCCAGCTCACAACAGAGCTCTGGAAACACCATATATTTT
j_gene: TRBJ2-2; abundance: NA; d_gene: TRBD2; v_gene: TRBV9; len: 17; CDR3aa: CASSTSLAGVNTGELFF; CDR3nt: TGTGCCAGCAGCACATCTTTAGCGGGGGTAAACACCGGGGAGCTGTTTTTT
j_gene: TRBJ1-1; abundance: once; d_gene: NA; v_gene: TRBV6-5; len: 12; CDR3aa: CASSSGSTEAFF; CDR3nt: TGTGCCAGCAGTTCAGGTAGCACTGAAGCTTTCTTT
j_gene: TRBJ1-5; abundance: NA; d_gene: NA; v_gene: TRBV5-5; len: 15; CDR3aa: CASSFGRGSNQPQHF; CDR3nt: TGTGCCAGCAGCTTTGGCAGGGGAAGCAATCAGCCCCAGCATTTT
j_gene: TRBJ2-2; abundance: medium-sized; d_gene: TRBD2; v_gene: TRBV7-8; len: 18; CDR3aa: CASRYTRLAGVNTGELFF; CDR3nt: TGTGCCAGCAGATATACCAGACTAGCGGGGGTGAACACCGGGGAGCTGTTTTTT
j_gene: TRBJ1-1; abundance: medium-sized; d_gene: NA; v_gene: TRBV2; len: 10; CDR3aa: CASSSGEAFF; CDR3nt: TGTGCCAGCAGTTCAGGTGAAGCTTTCTTT
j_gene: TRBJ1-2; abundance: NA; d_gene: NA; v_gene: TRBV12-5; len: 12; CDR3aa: CASGLLNYGYTF; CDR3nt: TGTGCTAGTGGTTTGTTAAACTATGGCTACACCTTC
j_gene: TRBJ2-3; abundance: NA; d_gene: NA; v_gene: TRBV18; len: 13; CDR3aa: CASSPAGTDTQYF; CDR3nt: TGTGCCAGCTCACCGGCGGGCACAGATACGCAGTATTTT
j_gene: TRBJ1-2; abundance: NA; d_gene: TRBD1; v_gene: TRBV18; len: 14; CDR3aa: CASSPGQDPYGYTF; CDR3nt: TGTGCCAGCTCCCCCGGACAGGACCCTTATGGCTACACCTTC
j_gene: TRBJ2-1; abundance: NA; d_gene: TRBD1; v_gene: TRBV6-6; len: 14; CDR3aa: CASSRQGAYNEQFF; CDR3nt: TGTGCCAGCAGTAGACAGGGGGCCTACAATGAGCAGTTCTTC
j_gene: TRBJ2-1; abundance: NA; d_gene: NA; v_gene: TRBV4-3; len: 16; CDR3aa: CASSQNFDSSYNEQFF; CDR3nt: TGCGCCAGCAGCCAAAACTTTGACAGCTCCTACAATGAGCAGTTCTTC
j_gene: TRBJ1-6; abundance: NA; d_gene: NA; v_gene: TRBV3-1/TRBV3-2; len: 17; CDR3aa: CASSQEGQMGYNSPLHF; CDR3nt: TGTGCCAGCAGCCAAGAGGGACAAATGGGCTATAATTCACCCCTCCACTTT
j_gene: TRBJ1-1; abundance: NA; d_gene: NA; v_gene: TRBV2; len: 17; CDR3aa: CASSEEAGFEFGTEAFF; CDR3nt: TGTGCCAGCAGTGAAGAGGCAGGGTTTGAGTTTGGCACTGAAGCTTTCTTT
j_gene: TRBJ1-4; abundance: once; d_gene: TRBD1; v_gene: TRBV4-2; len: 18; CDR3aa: CASSQDLPGGSSNEKLFF; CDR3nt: TGTGCCAGCAGCCAAGATCTACCAGGGGGCTCATCTAATGAAAAACTGTTTTTT
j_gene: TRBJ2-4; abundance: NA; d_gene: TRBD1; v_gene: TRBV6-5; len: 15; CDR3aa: CASSYATGPPNIQYF; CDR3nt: TGTGCCAGCAGTTACGCGACAGGGCCTCCAAACATTCAGTACTTC
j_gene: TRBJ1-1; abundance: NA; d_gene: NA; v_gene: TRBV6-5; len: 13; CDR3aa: CASIQAGFTEAFF; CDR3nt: TGTGCCAGCATCCAGGCAGGGTTCACTGAAGCTTTCTTT
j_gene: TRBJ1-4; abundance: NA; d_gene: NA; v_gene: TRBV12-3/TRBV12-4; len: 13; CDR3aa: CASSLEQNEKLFF; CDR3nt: TGTGCCAGCAGTTTAGAACAGAATGAAAAACTGTTTTTT
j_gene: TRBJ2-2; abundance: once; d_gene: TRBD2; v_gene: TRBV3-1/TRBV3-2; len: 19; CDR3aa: CASSQVGGLAGANTGELFF; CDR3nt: TGTGCCAGCAGCCAAGTGGGTGGACTAGCGGGGGCGAACACCGGGGAGCTGTTTTTT